Presented here are 19 T cell receptor beta chains from one specimen sequenced in a study of shared clonotypes between healthy human individuals. Here immunoSEQ multiplex PCR was the method, and the copy in TCRdb shows in-frame clones only, minus some. The table records about 1 million clones, 75% of them present only once. Sequencing used memory CD4+ T cells sorted from blood. Subset: CD45RA-negative fraction. Receptors were obtained from a man aged 18-30 years in good health.

This clone was counted a single time. This rearrangement joins TRBV18 to TRBJ1-3; D is possibly TRBD1 (6 bases). V was shortened by 3 bases and J by 2 bases, with 11 bases between the two germline ends. Germline values: CDR1 KGHSH, CDR2 LQKENI. CDR3 length: 15 amino acids. The CDR3 is CASSPPRTAGNTIYF. CDR3 DNA sequence: TGTGCCAGCTCACCGCCCAGGACAGCTGGAAACACCATATATTTT.

This chain connects TRBV30 to TRBJ1-4; D unresolved. V lost 2 bases to trimming and J lost 0 bases, with 7 bases between them. The germline CDR1 and CDR2 sequences are GTSNPN and SVGIG (reference sequence). CDR3 length: 14 residues. CDR3 loop: CAWSMVSTNEKLFF. CDR3 nucleotides: TGTGCCTGGAGTATGGTCTCAACTAATGAAAAACTGTTTTTT.

The CDR3 is CAWRFRGGRRGYTF. The CDR3 DNA is TGTGCCTGGAGGTTTCGGGGGGGGCGACGTGGCTACACCTTC. The chain uses TRBV30 and TRBJ1-2, with D possibly matching TRBD1 (6 bases). The CDR3 totals 14 residues. The V end was cut by 3 bases, the J end by 7 bases, with 18 bases between. The germline V gene encodes CDR1 GTSNPN and CDR2 SVGIG (reference sequence).

This clone was seen once. The chain couples TRBV28 to TRBJ1-5; D not resolved. Germline CDR1 reads MDHEN; CDR2 reads SYDVKM. V lost 6 bases and J 3 bases, leaving 12 bases between the germline ends. This CDR3 comprises 14 residues. CDR3 DNA sequence: TGTGCCAGCAGCACGCTTCAGGTCAATCAGCCCCAGCATTTT. It encodes CASSTLQVNQPQHF.

The chain uses TRBV7-2 and TRBJ2-7, with TRBD2 identical over 8 bases. V was clipped by 5 bases and J by 7 bases; unmatched bases: 16. This CDR3 is built from 16 residues. Germline CDR1 reads SGHTA; CDR2 reads FQGNSA. CDR3 nucleotides: TGTGCCAGCAGCCCAGTGGGGGGACTAGGCACTCGGGAGCAGTACTTC. This encodes CASSPVGGLGTREQYF.

The rearrangement links TRBV29-1 to TRBJ2-7; D perhaps matches TRBD2 (6 bases). There are 14 residues in the CDR3. The ends were cut back, 7 bases at V and 7 bases at J, with 23 bases in the middle. Germline V gene sequence: CDR1 SQVTM, CDR2 ANQGSEA. In nucleotides, the CDR3 is TGCAGCGCCGGGGCGGGGATAGCAGGGAAAGAGCAGTACTTC. This gives the protein CSAGAGIAGKEQYF.

The V and J genes are TRBV21-1 and TRBJ1-2. TRBV21-1 constitutes a pseudogene. The CDR3 extends over 14 amino acids. CDR3 loop: CASTTGGPGYGYTF. The CDR3 DNA reads as TGTGCCAGCACCACGGGGGGGCCGGGCTATGGCTACACCTTC.

This clone was detected many times. The chain links TRBV15 to TRBJ1-2, with 8 bases matching TRBD1. CDR1 LNHNV and CDR2 YYDKDF come from the germline V gene (reference sequence). The CDR3 spans 12 residues. J was trimmed by 8 bases and V by 5 bases; bases with no gene match: 4. The CDR3 sequence is CATSVRGLGYTF. In nucleotides, the CDR3 is TGTGCCACCAGCGTCAGGGGGCTCGGCTACACCTTC.

The V and J genes are TRBV5-6 and TRBJ2-5; 11 nucleotides align to TRBD2. The V gene end was trimmed by 4 bases and the J gene end by 4 bases; junction bases not matched to a gene: 12. The CDR3 is 17 residues long. Germline-derived CDR1 and CDR2 are SGHDT and YYEEEE. CDR3 sequence (DNA): TGTGCCAGCAGCCAGCTAGCGGGGGGCCGAGGTCTAGAGACCCAGTACTTC. Its protein product is CASSQLAGGRGLETQYF.

This clone has just a few counts. V and J are TRBV2 and TRBJ2-5; D is unresolved. The CDR3 is 13 amino acids. The V end lost 8 bases, the J end lost 1 base, and 11 bases lay between the germline ends. Germline CDR1 and CDR2: SNHLY and FYNNEI. The CDR3 DNA reads as TGTGCCAGCCTAAATTCCCTCCAAGAGACCCAGTACTTC. Translation: CASLNSLQETQYF.

The sample holds one count of this clone. The V and J genes are TRBV18 and TRBJ1-4; TRBD1 matches at 8 bases. With V trimmed by 0 bases and J by 5 bases, 5 bases remained unmatched. CDR3 length: 16 residues. Germline CDR1 is KGHSH and CDR2 is LQKENI. The CDR3, as DNA: TGTGCCAGCTCACCACCGAACAGGGGGGGCAATGAAAAACTGTTTTTT. Its protein product is CASSPPNRGGNEKLFF.

V gene TRBV5-1 combines with J gene TRBJ1-3; 10 nucleotides match TRBD1. Trimming removed 0 bases from V and 0 bases from J; junction bases left unmatched: 9. Germline CDR1 and CDR2: SGHRS and YFSETQ. The CDR3 has 19 amino acids. This CDR3 is CASSLGLRDRGISGNTIYF. The CDR3 DNA reads as TGCGCCAGCAGCTTGGGCCTCCGGGACAGGGGTATCTCTGGAAACACCATATATTTT.

V and J are TRBV29-1 and TRBJ1-3, with no clear D. The CDR3 has 11 amino acids. The V end lost 7 bases, the J end lost 3 bases, and 7 bases lay between the germline ends. Germline V gives CDR1 SQVTM, CDR2 ANQGSEA. Here the CDR3 reads CSAPNGNTIYF. DNA for the CDR3: TGCAGCGCTCCCAATGGAAACACCATATATTTT. Filled out from reference TRBV29-1 and TRBJ1-3, the complete variable domain reads SAVISQKPSRDICQRGTSLTIQCQVDSQVTMMFWYRQQPGQSLTLIATANQGSEATYESGFVIDKFPISRPNLTFSTLTVSNMSPEDSSIYLCSAPNGNTIYFGEGSWLTVV.

This clone was counted a single time. This chain connects TRBV10-3 to TRBJ2-2, with TRBD1 matching 7 bases. This CDR3 has 13 residues. The V gene end was trimmed by 8 bases and the J gene end by 0 bases; junction bases not matched to a gene: 0. Germline V gene lookup returns CDR1 ENHRY and CDR2 SYGVKD. The CDR3 reads CAIGQANTGELFF. For the CDR3, the DNA is TGTGCCATCGGACAGGCGAACACCGGGGAGCTGTTTTTT.

This chain joins TRBV28 and TRBJ2-1, with TRBD2 identical over 12 bases. Germline-derived CDR1 and CDR2 are MDHEN and SYDVKM. The CDR3 extends over 15 amino acids. V was pared by 6 bases and J by 4 bases, with 4 bases of the junction left unmatched. Here the CDR3 reads CASSQGTSGYNEQFF. Here the CDR3 DNA reads TGTGCCAGCAGCCAAGGGACTAGCGGGTACAATGAGCAGTTCTTC.

The rearrangement joins TRBV6-5 to TRBJ2-7; D unresolved. The length of the CDR3 is 15 residues. V was pared by 0 bases and J by 1 base, with 10 bases between. Germline V gene data show CDR1 as MNHEY and CDR2 as SVGAGI. In DNA, the CDR3 is TGTGCCAGCAGTTACTCAAAACGAGTATCCTACGAGCAGTACTTC. This codes for CASSYSKRVSYEQYF.

The chain uses TRBV19 and TRBJ1-1; D is undetermined. The CDR3 extends over 11 amino acids. Trimming pared 8 bases from V and 3 bases from J, leaving 7 bases between. Germline values: CDR1 LNHDA, CDR2 SQIVND (reference sequence). The CDR3 sequence is CASRIHTEAFF. The DNA of the CDR3 is TGTGCCAGTCGAATACACACTGAAGCTTTCTTT. The full variable domain, its missing parts supplied by reference TRBV19 and TRBJ1-1, is DGGITQSPKYLFRKEGQNVTLSCEQNLNHDAMYWYRQDPGQGLRLIYYSQIVNDFQKGDIAEGYSVSREKKESFPLTVTSAQKNPTAFYLCASRIHTEAFFGQGTRLTVV.

This chain uses TRBV6-1 with TRBJ1-3; D perhaps matches TRBD1 (6 bases). Germline loops: CDR1 MNHNS, CDR2 SASEGT. This CDR3 is built from 15 residues. V lost 5 bases, J lost 4 bases, and 15 bases lay in between. The CDR3 DNA follows: TGTGCCAGCAGTTTCTGGGGGGCTGGGGGAAACACCATATATTTT. Translating it yields CASSFWGAGGNTIYF.

This clone occurred a few times. This chain connects TRBV6-4 to TRBJ1-1; D is possibly TRBD1 (6 bases). Germline assignment: CDR1 MRHNA and CDR2 SNTAGT. V gave up 6 bases and J gave up 0 bases, with 26 bases separating them. The CDR3 loop spans 19 amino acids. The CDR3 region is CASREGRAGALSLNTEAFF. The DNA of the CDR3 is TGTGCCAGCAGAGAAGGGCGCGCAGGGGCTCTTTCATTGAACACTGAAGCTTTCTTT.